This TCR beta chain was sequenced for a study of T cell responses to AZD1222 COVID-19 vaccine. The germline V gene has CDR1 SNHLY and CDR2 FYNNEI. This CDR3 comprises 14 residues. J was trimmed by 6 bases and V by 4 bases; bases with no gene match: 6. Sequencing used immunoSEQ multiplex PCR; TCRdb keeps in-frame clones, though not all of them. Counted here are over 150,000 clones, 90% occurring once; the ten biggest clones make up approximately 3%. Study-wide findings and caveats: Vaccine-associated CD4 TCRs spanned spike, dominant at 160-218 and 743-854.

A word on this clone: As yet, its antigen is unknown.

The receptor comes from an adult in good health. The V gene is TRBV2, the J gene TRBJ1-5, with 7 positions matching TRBD1. Sequencing was performed on peripheral blood, taken on day 0 of AZD1222 vaccination. CDR3 DNA sequence: TGTGCCAGCAGTGTGTCAGGGGGGGGTCAGCCCCAGCATTTT. Encoded protein: CASSVSGGGQPQHF.